This TCR beta chain was identified during a study of CD8+CD57+ T cells in acquired aplastic anemia. For the study at large: On average, sorted CD4+ and CD8+ cells gave roughly 3 ug of DNA.

Profiles of TCR beta VDJ and CDR3 were generated from a genomic DNA template. TCRdb fed the reads into MiXCR, producing one record per CDR3 protein. This repertoire shows approximately 300,000 distinct CDR3 sequences, roughly 53% found once; its top ten account for 1.3%. Findings of the study overall: With respect to CD8+ Simpson's diversity, patients and controls did not differ significantly. Patients and controls were found to share about 31 CD8+ CDR3 sequences.

Germline assignment: CDR1 ENHRY and CDR2 SYGVKD. J was trimmed by 6 bases and V by 5 bases; bases with no gene match: 7. The CDR3 length is 14 residues. Sequenced patients had shown CD8+CD57+ cell expansion by flow cytometry. Everyone among the patients had severe acquired aplastic anemia. On this clonotype itself: Its antigen is still unknown.

V gene TRBV10-3 combines with J gene TRBJ2-3; TRBD2 aligns across 8 bases. This TCR was sampled from a human donor with aplastic anemia. The sample was sorted CD4+, CD8+, or CD8+CD57+ T cells (not recorded which) from PBMCs. CDR3 protein: CAISPGGPRDTQYF. Written as DNA, the CDR3 is TGTGCCATCAGTCCGGGGGGGCCTCGCGATACGCAGTATTTT.